This TCR beta chain was recovered during a study of cytotoxic CD8 clonotypes in ibrutinib-treated CLL. Background on the study: Timing of response sample collection was a median approximately eleven months after treatment start, with a range of 6 to 36. General study findings and limits: Baseline values of clonality outstripped age-matched healthy donors and followed circulating CD8+ T-cell counts.

About this clone itself: The antigen remains undetermined.

For TCR beta libraries, approximately 2 micrograms of genomic DNA were obtained from cryopreserved PBMCs. Per germline, CDR1 SGHTA and CDR2 FQGTGA. CDR3 size: 15 residues. V dropped 3 bases and J dropped 2; count of bases not matched to a gene: 3. Assay used: immunoSEQ multiplex PCR; TCRdb lists only in-frame clones, some missing. Of approximately 170,000 clones listed, roughly 88% were seen once; the top ten hold about 2.9%. The genes are TRBV7-3 and TRBJ2-7, with 11 bases aligning to TRBD2. Sequencing used PBMCs, obtained at disease progression, from a patient treated with ibrutinib. The source is a human donor with chronic lymphocytic leukemia. DNA for the CDR3: TGTGCCAGCAGCTTGTTTAGCGGGAGGGCCTACGAGCAGTACTTC. Its protein product is CASSLFSGRAYEQYF.